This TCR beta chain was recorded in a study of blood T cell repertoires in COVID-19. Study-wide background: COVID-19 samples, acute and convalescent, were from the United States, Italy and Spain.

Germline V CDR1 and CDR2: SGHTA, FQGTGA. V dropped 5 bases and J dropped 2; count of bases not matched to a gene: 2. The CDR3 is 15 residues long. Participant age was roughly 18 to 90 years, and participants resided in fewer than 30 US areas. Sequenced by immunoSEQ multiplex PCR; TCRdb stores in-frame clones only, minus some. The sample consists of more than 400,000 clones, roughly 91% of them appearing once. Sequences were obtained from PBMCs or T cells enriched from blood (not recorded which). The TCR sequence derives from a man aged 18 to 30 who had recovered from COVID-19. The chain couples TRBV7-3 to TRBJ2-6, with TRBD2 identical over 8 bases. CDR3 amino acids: CASSPGGAGANVLTF. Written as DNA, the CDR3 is TGTGCCAGCAGCCCCGGGGGGGCTGGGGCCAACGTCCTGACTTTC.